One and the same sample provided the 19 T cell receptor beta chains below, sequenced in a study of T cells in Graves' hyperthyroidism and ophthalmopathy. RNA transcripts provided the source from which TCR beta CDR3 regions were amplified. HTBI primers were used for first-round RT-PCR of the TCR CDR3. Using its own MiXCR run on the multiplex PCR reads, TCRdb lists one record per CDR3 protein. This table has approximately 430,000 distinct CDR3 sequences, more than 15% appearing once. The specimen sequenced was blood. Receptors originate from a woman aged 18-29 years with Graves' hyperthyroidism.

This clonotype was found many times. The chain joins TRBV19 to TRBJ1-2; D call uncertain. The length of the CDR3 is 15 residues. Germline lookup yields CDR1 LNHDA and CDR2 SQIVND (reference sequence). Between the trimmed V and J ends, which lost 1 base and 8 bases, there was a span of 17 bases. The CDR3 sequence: CASSIGTAAGRGYTF. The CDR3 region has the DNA TGTGCCAGTAGTATAGGGACCGCCGCCGGAAGAGGCTACACCTTC.

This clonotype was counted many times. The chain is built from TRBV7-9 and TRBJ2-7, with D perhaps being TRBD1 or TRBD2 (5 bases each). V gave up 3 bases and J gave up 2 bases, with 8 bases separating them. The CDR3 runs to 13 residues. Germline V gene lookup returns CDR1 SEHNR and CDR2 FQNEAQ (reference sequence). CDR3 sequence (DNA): TGTGCCAGCAGCTTGGGGGTAACCTACGAGCAGTACTTC. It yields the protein CASSLGVTYEQYF.

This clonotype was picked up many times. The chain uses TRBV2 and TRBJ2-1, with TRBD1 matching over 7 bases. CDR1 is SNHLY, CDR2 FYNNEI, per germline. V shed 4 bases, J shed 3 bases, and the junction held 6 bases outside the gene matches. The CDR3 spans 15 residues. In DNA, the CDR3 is TGTGCCAGCAGTGGACAGGGAAGTAACTACAATGAGCAGTTCTTC. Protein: CASSGQGSNYNEQFF. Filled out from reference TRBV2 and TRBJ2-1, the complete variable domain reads EPEVTQTPSHQVTQMGQEVILRCVPISNHLYFYWYRQILGQKVEFLVSFYNNEISEKSEIFDDQFSVERPDGSNFTLKIRSTKLEDSAMYFCASSGQGSNYNEQFFGPGTRLTVL.

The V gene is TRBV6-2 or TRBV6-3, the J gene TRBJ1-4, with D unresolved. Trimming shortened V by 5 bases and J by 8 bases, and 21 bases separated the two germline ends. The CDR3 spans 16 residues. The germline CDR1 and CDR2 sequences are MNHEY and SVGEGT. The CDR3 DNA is TGTGCCAGCAGTGCAACCACGTCCGGTGGTGGAGAAAAACTGTTTTTT. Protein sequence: CASSATTSGGGEKLFF.

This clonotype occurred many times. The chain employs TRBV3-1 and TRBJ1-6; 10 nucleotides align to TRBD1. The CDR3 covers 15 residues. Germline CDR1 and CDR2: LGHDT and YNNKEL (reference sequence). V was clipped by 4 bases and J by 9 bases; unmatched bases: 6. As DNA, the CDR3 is TGTGCCAGCAGCCTAGAGGGACAGGGGAGTTCACCCCTCCACTTT. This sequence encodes CASSLEGQGSSPLHF.

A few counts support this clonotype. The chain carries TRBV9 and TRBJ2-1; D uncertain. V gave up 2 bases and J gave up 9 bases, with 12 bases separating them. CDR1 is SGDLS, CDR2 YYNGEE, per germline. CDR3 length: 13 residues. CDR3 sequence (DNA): TGTGCCAGCAGCGTCCTTGGGGTGGGTGAGCAGTTCTTC. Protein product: CASSVLGVGEQFF.

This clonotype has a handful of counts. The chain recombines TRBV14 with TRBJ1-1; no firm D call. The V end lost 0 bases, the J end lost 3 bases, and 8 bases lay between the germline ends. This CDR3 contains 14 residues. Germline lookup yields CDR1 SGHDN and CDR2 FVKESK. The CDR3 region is CASSQEGPDTEAFF. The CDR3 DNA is TGTGCCAGCAGCCAAGAGGGTCCTGACACTGAAGCTTTCTTT.

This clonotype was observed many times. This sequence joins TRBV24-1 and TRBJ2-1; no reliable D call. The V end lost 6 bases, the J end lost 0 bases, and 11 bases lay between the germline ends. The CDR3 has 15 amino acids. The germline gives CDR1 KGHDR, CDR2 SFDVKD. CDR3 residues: CATSLNGGSYNEQFF. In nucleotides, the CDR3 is TGTGCCACCAGTTTAAATGGCGGCTCCTACAATGAGCAGTTCTTC.

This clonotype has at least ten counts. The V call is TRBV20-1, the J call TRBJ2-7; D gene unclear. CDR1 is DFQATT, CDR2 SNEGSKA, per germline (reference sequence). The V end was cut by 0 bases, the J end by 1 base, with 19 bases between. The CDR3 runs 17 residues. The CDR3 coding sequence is TGCAGTGCTAGAGATTTTAGTGGCTTCTATCCGTCCTACGAGCAGTACTTC. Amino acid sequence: CSARDFSGFYPSYEQYF.

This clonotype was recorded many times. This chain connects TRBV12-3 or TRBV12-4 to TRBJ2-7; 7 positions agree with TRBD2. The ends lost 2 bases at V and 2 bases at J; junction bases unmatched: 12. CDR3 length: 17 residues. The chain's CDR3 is CASSLSLARYRAYEQYF. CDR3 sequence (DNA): TGTGCCAGCAGTTTATCACTAGCGCGATATAGGGCCTACGAGCAGTACTTC.

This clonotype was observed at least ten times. CDR3 nucleotides: TGTGCCAGCAGGAGTCAGAGCAATCAGCCCCAGCATTTT. It codes for CASRSQSNQPQHF. The chain joins TRBV2 to TRBJ1-5; D uncertain. Deletions cut 6 bases from V and 1 base from J, with 7 bases between. The CDR3 is made up of 13 amino acids. In germline, CDR1 is SNHLY, CDR2 FYNNEI.

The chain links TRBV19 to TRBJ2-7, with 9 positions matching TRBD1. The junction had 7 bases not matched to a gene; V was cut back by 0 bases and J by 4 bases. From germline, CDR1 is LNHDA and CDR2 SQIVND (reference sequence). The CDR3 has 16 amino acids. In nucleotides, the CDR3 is TGTGCCAGTAGTATAGATGGGACAGGGACGTGGTACGAGCAGTACTTC. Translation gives CASSIDGTGTWYEQYF.

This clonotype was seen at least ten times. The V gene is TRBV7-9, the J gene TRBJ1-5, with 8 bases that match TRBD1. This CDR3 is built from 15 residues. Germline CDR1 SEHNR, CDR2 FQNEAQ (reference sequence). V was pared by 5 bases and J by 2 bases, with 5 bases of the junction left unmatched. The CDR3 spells CASSVTGGGNQPQHF. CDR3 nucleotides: TGTGCCAGCAGCGTTACAGGGGGGGGCAATCAGCCCCAGCATTTT. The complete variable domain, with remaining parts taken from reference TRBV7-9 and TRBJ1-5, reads DTGVSQNPRHKITKRGQNVTFRCDPISEHNRLYWYRQTLGQGPEFLTYFQNEAQLEKSRLLSDRFSAERPKGSFSTLEIQRTEQGDSAMYLCASSVTGGGNQPQHFGDGTRLSIL.

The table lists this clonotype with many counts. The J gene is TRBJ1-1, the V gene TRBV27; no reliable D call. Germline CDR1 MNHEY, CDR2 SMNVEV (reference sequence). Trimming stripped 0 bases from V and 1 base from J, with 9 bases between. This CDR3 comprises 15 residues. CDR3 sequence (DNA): TGTGCCAGCAGTTTATCGAAGGCGCAGAACACTGAAGCTTTCTTT. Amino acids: CASSLSKAQNTEAFF.

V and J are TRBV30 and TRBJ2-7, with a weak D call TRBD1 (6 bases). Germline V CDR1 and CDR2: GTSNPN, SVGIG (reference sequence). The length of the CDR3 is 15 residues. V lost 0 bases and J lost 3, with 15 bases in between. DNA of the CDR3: TGTGCCTGGAGTGTGGGGCAGGGGATAAGCTACGAGCAGTACTTC. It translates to CAWSVGQGISYEQYF.

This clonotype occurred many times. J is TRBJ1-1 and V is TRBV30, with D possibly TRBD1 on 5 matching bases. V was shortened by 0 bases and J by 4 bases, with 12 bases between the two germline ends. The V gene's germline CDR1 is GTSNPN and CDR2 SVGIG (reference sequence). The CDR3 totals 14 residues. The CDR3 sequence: CAWSVLGVRTEAFF. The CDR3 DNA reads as TGTGCCTGGAGTGTACTGGGGGTCCGCACTGAAGCTTTCTTT.

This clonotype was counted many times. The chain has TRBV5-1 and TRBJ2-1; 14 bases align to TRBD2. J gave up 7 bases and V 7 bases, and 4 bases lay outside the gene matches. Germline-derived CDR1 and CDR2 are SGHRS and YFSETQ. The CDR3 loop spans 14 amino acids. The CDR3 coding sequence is TGCGCCAGCCTCCGGACTAGCGGGGGGAATGAGCAGTTCTTC. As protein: CASLRTSGGNEQFF.

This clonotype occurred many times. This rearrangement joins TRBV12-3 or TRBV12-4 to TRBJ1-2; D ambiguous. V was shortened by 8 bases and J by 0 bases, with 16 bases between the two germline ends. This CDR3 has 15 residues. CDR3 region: CASSVGQATNYGYTF. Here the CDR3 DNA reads TGTGCCAGCTCCGTCGGGCAAGCAACTAACTATGGCTACACCTTC.

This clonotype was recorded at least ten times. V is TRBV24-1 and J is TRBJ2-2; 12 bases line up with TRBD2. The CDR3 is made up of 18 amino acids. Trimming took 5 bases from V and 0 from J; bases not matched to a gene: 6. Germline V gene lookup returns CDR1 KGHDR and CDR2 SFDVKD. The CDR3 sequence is CATSGPSGRAPNTGELFF. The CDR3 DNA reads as TGTGCCACCAGTGGTCCTAGCGGGAGGGCCCCGAACACCGGGGAGCTGTTTTTT.